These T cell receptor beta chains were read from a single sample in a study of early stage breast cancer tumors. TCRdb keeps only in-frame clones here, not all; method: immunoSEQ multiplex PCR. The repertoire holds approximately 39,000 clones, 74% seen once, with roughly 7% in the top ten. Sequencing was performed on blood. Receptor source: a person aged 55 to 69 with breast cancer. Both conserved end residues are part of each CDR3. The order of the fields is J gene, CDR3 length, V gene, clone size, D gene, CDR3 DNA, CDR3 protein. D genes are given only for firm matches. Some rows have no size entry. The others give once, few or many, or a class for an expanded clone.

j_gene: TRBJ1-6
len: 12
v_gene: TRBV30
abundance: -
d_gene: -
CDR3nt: TGTGCCTGGAGTTCCGATAATTCACCCCTCCACTTT
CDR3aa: CAWSSDNSPLHF

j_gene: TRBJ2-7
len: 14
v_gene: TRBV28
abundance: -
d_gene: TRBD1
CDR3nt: TGTGCCAGCATCAGACAGGGGGCCTCCTACGAGCAGTACTTC
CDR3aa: CASIRQGASYEQYF

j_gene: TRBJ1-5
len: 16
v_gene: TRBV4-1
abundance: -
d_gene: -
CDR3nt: TGCGCCAGCAGCCAAGGACTCAACAGGGAAAATCAGCCCCAGCATTTT
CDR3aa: CASSQGLNRENQPQHF

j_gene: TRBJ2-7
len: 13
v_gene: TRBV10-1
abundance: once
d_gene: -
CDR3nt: TGCGCCAGCAGAGTCGACTTTACCTACGAGCAGTACTTC
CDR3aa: CASRVDFTYEQYF

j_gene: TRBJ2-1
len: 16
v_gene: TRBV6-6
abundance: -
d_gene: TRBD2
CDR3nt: TGTGCCAGCAATAGAGTGCTAGCGGGGGGGCCGGGTGAGCAGTTCTTC
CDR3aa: CASNRVLAGGPGEQFF

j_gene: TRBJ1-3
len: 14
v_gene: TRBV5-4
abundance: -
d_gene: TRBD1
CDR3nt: TGTGCCAGCAGCCAGGGGGCCTCTGGAAACACCATATATTTT
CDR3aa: CASSQGASGNTIYF

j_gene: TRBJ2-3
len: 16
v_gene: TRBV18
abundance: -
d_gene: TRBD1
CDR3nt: TGTGCCAGCTCACCCTTCGGGACAGGCACGGGGGATACGCAGTATTTT
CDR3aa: CASSPFGTGTGDTQYF

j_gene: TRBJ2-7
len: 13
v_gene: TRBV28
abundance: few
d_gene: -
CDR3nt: TGTGCCAGCAGGCTGCCCGGGGACGACGAGCAGTACTTC
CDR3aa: CASRLPGDDEQYF

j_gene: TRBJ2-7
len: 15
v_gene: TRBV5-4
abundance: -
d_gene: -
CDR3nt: TGTGCCAGCAGCTTGCCCCAGGGGTCATCCTACGAGCAGTACTTC
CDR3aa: CASSLPQGSSYEQYF

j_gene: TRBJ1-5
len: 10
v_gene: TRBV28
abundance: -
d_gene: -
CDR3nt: TGTGCCAGCAGCGATCAGCCCCAGCATTTT
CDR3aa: CASSDQPQHF

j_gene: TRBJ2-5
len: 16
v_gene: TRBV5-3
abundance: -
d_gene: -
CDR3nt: TGTGCCAGAAGCAACCGGGACTCCCGGCGGCTAGAGACCCAGTACTTC
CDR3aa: CARSNRDSRRLETQYF

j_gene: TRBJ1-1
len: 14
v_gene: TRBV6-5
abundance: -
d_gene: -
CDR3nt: TGTGCCAGCAGTTACGGCAGACAGAACACTGAAGCTTTCTTT
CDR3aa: CASSYGRQNTEAFF

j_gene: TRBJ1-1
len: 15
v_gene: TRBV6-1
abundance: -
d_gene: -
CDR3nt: TGTGCCAGCAGTGAAGTAGGACTGACGAACACTGAAGCTTTCTTT
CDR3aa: CASSEVGLTNTEAFF

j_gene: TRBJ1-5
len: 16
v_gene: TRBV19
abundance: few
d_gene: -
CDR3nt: TGTGGTAGTACGGACCCCTCGGGGCAGGGAAGACAGCCCCAGCATTTT
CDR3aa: CGSTDPSGQGRQPQHF